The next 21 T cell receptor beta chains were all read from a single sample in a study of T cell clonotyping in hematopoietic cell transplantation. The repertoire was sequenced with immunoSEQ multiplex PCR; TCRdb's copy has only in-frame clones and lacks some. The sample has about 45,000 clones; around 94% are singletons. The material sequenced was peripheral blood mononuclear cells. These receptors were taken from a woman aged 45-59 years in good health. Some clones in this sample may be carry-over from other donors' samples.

The CDR3 loop reads CASKTGQLGRAFF. CDR3 nucleotides: TGTGCCAGCAAGACTGGACAGTTAGGGAGAGCTTTCTTT. The chain uses TRBV27 and TRBJ1-1; D might be TRBD1 (6 bases). Germline CDR1 and CDR2: MNHEY and SMNVEV (reference sequence). CDR3 size: 13 residues. Trimming removed 7 bases from V and 10 bases from J, with 19 bases in between.

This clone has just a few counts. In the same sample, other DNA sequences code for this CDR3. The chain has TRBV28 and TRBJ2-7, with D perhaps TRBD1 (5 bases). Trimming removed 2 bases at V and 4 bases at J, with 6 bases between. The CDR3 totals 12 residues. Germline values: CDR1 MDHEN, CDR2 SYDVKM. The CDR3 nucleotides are TGTGCCAGCAGTTTAAAGGGGTACGAGCAGTACTTC. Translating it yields CASSLKGYEQYF.

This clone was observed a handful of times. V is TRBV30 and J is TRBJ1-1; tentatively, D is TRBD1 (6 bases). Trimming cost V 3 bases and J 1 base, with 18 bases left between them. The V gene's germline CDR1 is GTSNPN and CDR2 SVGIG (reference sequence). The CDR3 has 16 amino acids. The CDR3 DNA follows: TGTGCCTGGAGGCGCGGGGGGGCCGGAACGAACACTGAAGCTTTCTTT. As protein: CAWRRGGAGTNTEAFF.

CDR3 in amino acids: CASAREVYYTF. The CDR3 DNA reads TGTGCCAGCGCCAGAGAGGTTTACTACACCTTC. V usage is TRBV7-9 and J usage is TRBJ1-2; the D is unclear. The CDR3 is made up of 11 amino acids. Germline CDR1 and CDR2: SEHNR and FQNEAQ (reference sequence). The germline V and J ends were trimmed by 8 bases and 10 bases, with 14 bases remaining between them.

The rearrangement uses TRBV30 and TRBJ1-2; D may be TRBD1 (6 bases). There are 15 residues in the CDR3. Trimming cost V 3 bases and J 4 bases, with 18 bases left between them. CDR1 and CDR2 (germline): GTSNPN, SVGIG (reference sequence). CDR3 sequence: CAWRVRGGNSYGYTF. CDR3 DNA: TGTGCCTGGAGAGTTAGGGGGGGAAATTCCTATGGCTACACCTTC.

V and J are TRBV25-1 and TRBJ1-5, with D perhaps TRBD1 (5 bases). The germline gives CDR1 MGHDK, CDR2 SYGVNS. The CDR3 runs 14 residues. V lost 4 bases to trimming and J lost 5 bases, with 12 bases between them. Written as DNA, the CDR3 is TGTGCCAGCAGTGTCTCAGGGATGGATCAGCCCCAGCATTTT. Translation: CASSVSGMDQPQHF.

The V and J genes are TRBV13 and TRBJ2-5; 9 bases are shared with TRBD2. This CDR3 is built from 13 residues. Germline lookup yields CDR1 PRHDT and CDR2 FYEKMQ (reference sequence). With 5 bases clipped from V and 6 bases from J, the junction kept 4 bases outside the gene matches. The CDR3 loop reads CASSGTSTQTQYF. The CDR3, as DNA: TGTGCCAGCAGCGGGACTAGCACCCAGACCCAGTACTTC.

CDR3: CASSELAQRGANTGELFF. For the CDR3, the DNA is TGTGCCAGCAGTGAATTGGCCCAGCGGGGGGCGAACACCGGGGAGCTGTTTTTT. The genes are TRBV25-1 and TRBJ2-2, with TRBD2 matching over 9 bases. The J segment lost 0 bases and the V segment lost 1 base, leaving 6 bases of the junction unmatched. Germline CDR1 and CDR2: MGHDK and SYGVNS. There are 18 residues in the CDR3.

The chain's CDR3 is CASSQSTLPGQGAYGYTF. As DNA, the CDR3 is TGCGCCAGCAGCCAATCCACCTTACCGGGACAGGGGGCCTATGGCTACACCTTC. The chain links TRBV4-1 to TRBJ1-2; 12 nucleotides match TRBD1. The V segment lost 2 bases and the J segment 4 bases; nucleotides outside the gene matches: 11. This CDR3 comprises 18 residues. The germline V gene has CDR1 MGHRA and CDR2 YSYEKL.

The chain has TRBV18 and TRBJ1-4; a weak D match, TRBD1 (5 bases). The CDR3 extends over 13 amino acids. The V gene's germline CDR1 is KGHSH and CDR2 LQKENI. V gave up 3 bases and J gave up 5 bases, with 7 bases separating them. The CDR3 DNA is TGTGCCAGCTCACCGGACAACAATGAAAAACTGTTTTTT. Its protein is CASSPDNNEKLFF.

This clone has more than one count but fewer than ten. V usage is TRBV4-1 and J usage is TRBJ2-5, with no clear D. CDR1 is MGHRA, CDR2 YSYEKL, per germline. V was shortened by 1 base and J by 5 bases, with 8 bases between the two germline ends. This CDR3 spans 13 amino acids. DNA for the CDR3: TGCGCCAGCAGCCAAGCTCATGGGGAGACCCAGTACTTC. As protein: CASSQAHGETQYF.

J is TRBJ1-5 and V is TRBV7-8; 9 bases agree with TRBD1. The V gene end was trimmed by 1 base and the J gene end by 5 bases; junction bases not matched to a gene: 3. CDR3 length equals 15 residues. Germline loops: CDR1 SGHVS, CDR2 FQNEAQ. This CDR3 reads CASSLEGDRDQPQHF. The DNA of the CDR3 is TGTGCCAGCAGCTTAGAGGGGGACAGGGATCAGCCCCAGCATTTT.

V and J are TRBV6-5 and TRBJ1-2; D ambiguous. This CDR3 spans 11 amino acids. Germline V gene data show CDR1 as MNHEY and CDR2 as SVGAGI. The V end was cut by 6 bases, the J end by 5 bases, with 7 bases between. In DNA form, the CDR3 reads TGTGCCAGCAGACTGTGGTATGGCTACACCTTC. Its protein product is CASRLWYGYTF.

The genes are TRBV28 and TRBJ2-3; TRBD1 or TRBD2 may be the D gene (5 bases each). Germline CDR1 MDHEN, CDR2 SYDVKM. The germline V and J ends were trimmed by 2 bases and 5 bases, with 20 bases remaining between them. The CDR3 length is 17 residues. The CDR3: CASSLSGSGPWGDTQYF. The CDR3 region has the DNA TGTGCCAGCAGTTTAAGTGGTTCGGGACCATGGGGAGATACGCAGTATTTT.

CDR3 region: CASSQSRDPNTGELFF. The CDR3, as DNA: TGCGCCAGCAGCCAGAGCCGGGACCCCAACACCGGGGAGCTGTTTTTT. The rearrangement uses TRBV4-3 and TRBJ2-2; possibly TRBD1 or TRBD2 for D (5 bases each). The germline CDR1 and CDR2 sequences are LGHNA and YSLEER. CDR3 size: 16 residues. Deletions cut 3 bases from V and 2 bases from J, with 13 bases between.

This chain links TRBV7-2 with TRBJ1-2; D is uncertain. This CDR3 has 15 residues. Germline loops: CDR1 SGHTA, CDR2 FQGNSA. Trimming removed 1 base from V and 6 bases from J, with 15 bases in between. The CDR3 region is CASSLGGARRNGYTF. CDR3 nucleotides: TGTGCCAGCAGCTTAGGAGGCGCCCGGCGGAATGGCTACACCTTC.

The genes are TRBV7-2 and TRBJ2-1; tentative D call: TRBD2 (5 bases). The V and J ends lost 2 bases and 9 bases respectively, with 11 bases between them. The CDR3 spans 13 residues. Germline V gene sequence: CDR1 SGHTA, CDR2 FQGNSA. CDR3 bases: TGTGCCAGCAGCTTATCCCTACGGGGTGAGCAGTTCTTC. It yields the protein CASSLSLRGEQFF. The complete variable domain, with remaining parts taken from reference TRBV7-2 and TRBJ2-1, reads GAGVSQSPSNKVTEKGKDVELRCDPISGHTALYWYRQSLGQGLEFLIYFQGNSAPDKSGLPSDRFSAERTGGSVSTLTIQRTQQEDSAVYLCASSLSLRGEQFFGPGTRLTVL.

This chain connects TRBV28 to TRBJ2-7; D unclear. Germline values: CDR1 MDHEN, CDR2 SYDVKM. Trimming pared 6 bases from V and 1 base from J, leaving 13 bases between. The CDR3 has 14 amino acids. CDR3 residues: CASRYPGQSYEQYF. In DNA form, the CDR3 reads TGTGCCAGCAGGTACCCCGGGCAGTCCTACGAGCAGTACTTC.

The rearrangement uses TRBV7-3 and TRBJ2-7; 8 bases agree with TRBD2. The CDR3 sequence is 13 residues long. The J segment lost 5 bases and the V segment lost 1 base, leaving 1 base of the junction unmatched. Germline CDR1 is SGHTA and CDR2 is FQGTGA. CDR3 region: CASSLIAGNEQYF. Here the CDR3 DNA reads TGTGCCAGCAGCTTAATAGCGGGGAACGAGCAGTACTTC.

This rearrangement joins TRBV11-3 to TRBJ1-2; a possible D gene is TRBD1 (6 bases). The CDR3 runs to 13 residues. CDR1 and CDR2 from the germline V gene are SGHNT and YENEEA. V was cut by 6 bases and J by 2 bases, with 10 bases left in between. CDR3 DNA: TGTGCCAGCAGTCCAGGACAGAACTATGGCTACACCTTC. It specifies CASSPGQNYGYTF.

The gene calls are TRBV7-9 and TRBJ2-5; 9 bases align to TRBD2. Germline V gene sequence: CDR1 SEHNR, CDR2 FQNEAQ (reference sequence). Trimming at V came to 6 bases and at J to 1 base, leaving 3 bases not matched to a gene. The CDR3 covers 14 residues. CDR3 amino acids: CASSATSGQETQYF. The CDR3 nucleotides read TGTGCCAGCAGTGCGACTAGCGGCCAAGAGACCCAGTACTTC.